This is a list of T cell receptor beta chains from one sample in a study of OX40 agonist ivuxolimab in advanced cancers. The protocol was immunoSEQ multiplex PCR, while the TCRdb copy is restricted to in-frame clones and leaves out a portion. The sample has about 98,000 clones; around 85% are singletons. The source was CD4+ or CD8+ T cells sorted from blood, collected in a trial of the OX40 agonist ivuxolimab. All receptors come from an adult with an advanced solid tumor such as melanoma, head and neck, liver or kidney cancer. Both conserved end residues are part of each CDR3. A D gene is named only where the DNA matches it firmly. Rows give clone size only sometimes, using once, few, many, or a class for an expanded clone.

V gene	D gene	J gene	clone size	CDR3 protein	CDR3 DNA
TRBV10-3	NA	TRBJ2-3	NA	CASRGSTDTQYF	TGTGCCTCCAGAGGGTCGACAGATACGCAGTATTTT
TRBV10-1	NA	TRBJ1-1	NA	CASSDGQRNTEAFF	TGCGCCAGCAGTGATGGACAACGGAACACTGAAGCTTTCTTT
TRBV18	NA	TRBJ1-5	NA	CASSPNRVHDNQPQHF	TGTGCCAGCTCACCAAACAGGGTACATGACAATCAGCCCCAGCATTTT
TRBV5-1	NA	TRBJ2-2	NA	CASSLDRRVRGWDTGELFF	TGCGCCAGCAGCTTGGATAGACGGGTTCGAGGTTGGGACACCGGGGAGCTGTTTTTT
TRBV5-1	TRBD1	TRBJ2-5	NA	CASSGIGTAGETQYF	TGCGCCAGCAGCGGAATCGGGACAGCCGGGGAGACCCAGTACTTC
TRBV5-1	NA	TRBJ1-5	NA	CASSLTEDQPQHF	TGCGCCAGCAGCTTAACGGAGGATCAGCCCCAGCATTTT
TRBV19	NA	TRBJ2-3	once	CASSTPGQPHKWYF	TGTGCCAGTAGTACCCCTGGACAGCCCCATAAGTGGTATTTT
TRBV6-1	NA	TRBJ2-3	NA	CASSENKDTQYF	TGTGCCAGCAGTGAAAATAAAGATACGCAGTATTTT
TRBV28	NA	TRBJ1-1	few	CASSLRTEAFF	TGTGCCAGCAGTCTGAGAACTGAAGCTTTCTTT
TRBV19	NA	TRBJ1-4	NA	CASSMQRATNEKLFF	TGTGCCAGTAGTATGCAGAGAGCAACTAATGAAAAACTGTTTTTT
TRBV2	NA	TRBJ1-2	NA	CASSENRILEGYTF	TGTGCCAGCTCCGAGAACAGGATACTGGAGGGCTACACCTTC
TRBV28	NA	TRBJ2-6	NA	CASSRTRAGANVLTF	TGTGCCAGCAGTAGGACCCGTGCAGGGGCCAACGTCCTGACTTTC
TRBV7-2	NA	TRBJ1-5	NA	CASSLGGGNNQPQHF	TGTGCCAGCAGCTTGGGAGGGGGTAATAACCAGCCCCAGCATTTT
TRBV11-1	NA	TRBJ1-6	few	CASSLYGNSPLHF	TGTGCCAGCAGCTTATATGGGAATTCACCCCTCCACTTT
TRBV28	NA	TRBJ2-2	few	CASSYPTGRRNTGELFF	TGTGCCAGCAGTTACCCCACCGGACGCCGGAACACCGGGGAGCTGTTTTTT